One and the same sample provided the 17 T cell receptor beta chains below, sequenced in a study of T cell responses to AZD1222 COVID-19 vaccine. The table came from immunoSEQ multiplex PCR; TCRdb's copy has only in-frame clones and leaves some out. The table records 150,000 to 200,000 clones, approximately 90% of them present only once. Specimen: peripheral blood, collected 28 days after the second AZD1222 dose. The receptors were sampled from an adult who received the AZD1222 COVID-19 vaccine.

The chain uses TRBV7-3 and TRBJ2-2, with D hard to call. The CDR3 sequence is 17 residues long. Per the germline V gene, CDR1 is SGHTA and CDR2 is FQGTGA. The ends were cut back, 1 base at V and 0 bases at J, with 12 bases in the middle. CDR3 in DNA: TGTGCCAGCAGCTTAAAAAAGCAGGCAGCGAACACCGGGGAGCTGTTTTTT. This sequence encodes CASSLKKQAANTGELFF. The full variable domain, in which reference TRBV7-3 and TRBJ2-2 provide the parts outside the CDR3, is GAGVSQTPSNKVTEKGKYVELRCDPISGHTALYWYRQSLGQGPEFLIYFQGTGAADDSGLPNDRFFAVRPEGSVSTLKIQRTERGDSAVYLCASSLKKQAANTGELFFGEGSRLTVL.

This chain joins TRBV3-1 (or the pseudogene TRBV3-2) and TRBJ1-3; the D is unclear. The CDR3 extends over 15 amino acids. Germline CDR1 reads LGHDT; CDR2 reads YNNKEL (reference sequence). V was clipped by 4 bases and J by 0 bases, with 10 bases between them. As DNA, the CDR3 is TGTGCCAGCAGCCGTAGGCTGAGCTCTGGAAACACCATATATTTT. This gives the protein CASSRRLSSGNTIYF.

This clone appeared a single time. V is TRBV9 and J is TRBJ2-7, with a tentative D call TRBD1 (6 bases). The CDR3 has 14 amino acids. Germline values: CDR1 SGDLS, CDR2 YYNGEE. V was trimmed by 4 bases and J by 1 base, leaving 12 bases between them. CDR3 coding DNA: TGTGCCAGCAGCCAAGGGACAAGTTCCTACGAGCAGTACTTC. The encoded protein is CASSQGTSSYEQYF.

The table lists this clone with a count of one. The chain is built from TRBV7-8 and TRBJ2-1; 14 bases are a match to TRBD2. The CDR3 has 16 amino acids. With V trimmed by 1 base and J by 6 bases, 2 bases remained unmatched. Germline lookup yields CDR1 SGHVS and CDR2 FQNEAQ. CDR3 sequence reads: CASSLGLAGGGNEQFF. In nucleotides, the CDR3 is TGTGCCAGCAGCTTAGGACTAGCGGGAGGGGGCAATGAGCAGTTCTTC.

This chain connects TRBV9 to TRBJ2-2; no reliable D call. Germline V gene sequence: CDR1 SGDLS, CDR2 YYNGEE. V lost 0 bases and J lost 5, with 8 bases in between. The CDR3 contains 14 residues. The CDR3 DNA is TGTGCCAGCAGCGTAGCTAGTACGACCGGGGAGCTGTTTTTT. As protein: CASSVASTTGELFF.

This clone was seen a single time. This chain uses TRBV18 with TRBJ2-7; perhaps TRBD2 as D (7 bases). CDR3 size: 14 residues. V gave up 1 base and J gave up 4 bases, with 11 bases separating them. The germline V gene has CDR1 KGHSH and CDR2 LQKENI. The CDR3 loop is CASSPLGGHYEQYF. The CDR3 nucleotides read TGTGCCAGCTCACCACTCGGGGGGCATTACGAGCAGTACTTC.

The CDR3 region is CATSPDWGGELFF. Here the CDR3 DNA reads TGTGCCACCAGCCCCGATTGGGGCGGGGAGCTGTTTTTT. The chain is built from TRBV15 and TRBJ2-2; D is unresolved. The CDR3 has 13 amino acids. CDR1 is LNHNV and CDR2 is YYDKDF in the germline V gene (reference sequence). The ends were cut back, 5 bases at V and 7 bases at J, with 11 bases in the middle.

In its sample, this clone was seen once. CDR3 coding DNA: TGTGCCATCAGTGACGAGGGGTTGAACACTGAAGCTTTCTTT. Its translation is CAISDEGLNTEAFF. This rearrangement joins TRBV10-3 to TRBJ1-1; a possible D gene is TRBD1 (5 bases). The CDR3 contains 14 residues. Per the germline V gene, CDR1 is ENHRY and CDR2 is SYGVKD. Trimming cost V 3 bases and J 0 bases, with 8 bases left between them.

The CDR3 loop reads CASSERTSYNEQFF. The CDR3 bases are TGCGCCAGCAGTGAGAGGACTAGCTACAATGAGCAGTTCTTC. The V gene is TRBV10-1, the J gene TRBJ2-1, with TRBD2 matching over 7 bases. The germline V gene encodes CDR1 WNHNN and CDR2 SYGVQD (reference sequence). CDR3 size: 14 residues. With 2 bases clipped from V and 3 bases from J, the junction kept 1 base outside the gene matches.

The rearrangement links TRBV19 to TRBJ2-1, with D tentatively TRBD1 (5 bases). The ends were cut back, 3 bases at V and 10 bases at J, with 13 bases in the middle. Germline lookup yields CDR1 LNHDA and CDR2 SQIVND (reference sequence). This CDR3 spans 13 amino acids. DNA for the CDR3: TGTGCCAGTAGTATGGGTGGGGCGAACGAGCAGTTCTTC. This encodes CASSMGGANEQFF. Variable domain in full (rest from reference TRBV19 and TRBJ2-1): DGGITQSPKYLFRKEGQNVTLSCEQNLNHDAMYWYRQDPGQGLRLIYYSQIVNDFQKGDIAEGYSVSREKKESFPLTVTSAQKNPTAFYLCASSMGGANEQFFGPGTRLTVL.

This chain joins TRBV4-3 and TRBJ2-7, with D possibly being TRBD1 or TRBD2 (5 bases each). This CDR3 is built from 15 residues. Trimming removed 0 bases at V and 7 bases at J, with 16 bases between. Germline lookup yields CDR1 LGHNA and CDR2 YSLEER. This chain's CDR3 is CASSQERDPLWEQYF. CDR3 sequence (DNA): TGCGCCAGCAGCCAAGAAAGGGACCCCTTGTGGGAGCAGTACTTC.

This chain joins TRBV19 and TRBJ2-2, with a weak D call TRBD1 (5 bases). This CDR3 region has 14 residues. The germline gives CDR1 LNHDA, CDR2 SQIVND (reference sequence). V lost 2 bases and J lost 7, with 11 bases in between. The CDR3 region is CASSIWGNGGELFF. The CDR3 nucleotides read TGTGCCAGTAGTATATGGGGCAATGGCGGGGAGCTGTTTTTT.

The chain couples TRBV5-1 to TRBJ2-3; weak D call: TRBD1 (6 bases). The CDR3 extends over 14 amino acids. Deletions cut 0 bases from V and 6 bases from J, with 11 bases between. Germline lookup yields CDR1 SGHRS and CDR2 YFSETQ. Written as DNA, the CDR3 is TGCGCCAGCAGCTTGGCCGGGACACCGGATACGCAGTATTTT. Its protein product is CASSLAGTPDTQYF. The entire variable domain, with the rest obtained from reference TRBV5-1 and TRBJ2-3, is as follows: KAGVTQTPRYLIKTRGQQVTLSCSPISGHRSVSWYQQTPGQGLQFLFEYFSETQRNKGNFPGRFSGRQFSNSRSEMNVSTLELGDSALYLCASSLAGTPDTQYFGPGTRLTVL.

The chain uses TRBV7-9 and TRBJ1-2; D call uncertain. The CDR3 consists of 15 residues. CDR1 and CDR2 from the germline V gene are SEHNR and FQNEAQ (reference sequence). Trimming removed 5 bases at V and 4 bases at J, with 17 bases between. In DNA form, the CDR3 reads TGTGCCAGCAGCCCCCCAGCTTGGCCTTCCTATGGCTACACCTTC. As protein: CASSPPAWPSYGYTF.

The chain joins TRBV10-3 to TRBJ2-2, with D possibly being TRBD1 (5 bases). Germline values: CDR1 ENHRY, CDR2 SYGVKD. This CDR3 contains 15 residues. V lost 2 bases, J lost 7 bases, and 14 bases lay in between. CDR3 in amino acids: CAISETDSQFGELFF. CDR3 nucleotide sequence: TGTGCCATCAGTGAGACCGACAGCCAGTTCGGGGAGCTGTTTTTT.

The CDR3 DNA follows: TGTGCCAGCAGCGTAGGAAAGGGTGAAGCTTTCTTT. It translates to CASSVGKGEAFF. The rearrangement uses TRBV9 and TRBJ1-1; D unclear. CDR1 and CDR2 from the germline V gene are SGDLS and YYNGEE. The CDR3 length is 12 residues. Trimming took 0 bases from V and 7 from J, leaving 7 bases between them.

The CDR3 here is CASSLGPGQNYGYTF. CDR3 bases: TGTGCCAGCAGCTTAGGCCCGGGACAGAACTATGGCTACACCTTC. V usage is TRBV7-8 and J usage is TRBJ1-2, with TRBD1 identical over 7 bases. Trimming at V came to 1 base and at J to 2 bases, leaving 4 bases not matched to a gene. The CDR3 extends over 15 amino acids. The germline V gene encodes CDR1 SGHVS and CDR2 FQNEAQ.